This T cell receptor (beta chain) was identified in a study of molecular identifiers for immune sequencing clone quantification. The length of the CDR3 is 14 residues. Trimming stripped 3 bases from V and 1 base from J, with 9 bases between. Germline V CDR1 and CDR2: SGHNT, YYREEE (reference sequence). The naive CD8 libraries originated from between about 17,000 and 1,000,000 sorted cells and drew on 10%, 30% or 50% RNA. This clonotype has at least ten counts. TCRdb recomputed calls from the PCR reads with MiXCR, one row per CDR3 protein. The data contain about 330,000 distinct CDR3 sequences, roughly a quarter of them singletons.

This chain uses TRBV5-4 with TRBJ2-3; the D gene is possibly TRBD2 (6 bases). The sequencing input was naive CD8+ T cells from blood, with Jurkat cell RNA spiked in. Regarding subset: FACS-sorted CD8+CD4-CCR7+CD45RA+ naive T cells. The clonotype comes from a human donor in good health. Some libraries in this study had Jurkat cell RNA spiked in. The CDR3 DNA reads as TGTGCCAGCAGCTCGGGACTCCGCACAGATACGCAGTATTTT. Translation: CASSSGLRTDTQYF.